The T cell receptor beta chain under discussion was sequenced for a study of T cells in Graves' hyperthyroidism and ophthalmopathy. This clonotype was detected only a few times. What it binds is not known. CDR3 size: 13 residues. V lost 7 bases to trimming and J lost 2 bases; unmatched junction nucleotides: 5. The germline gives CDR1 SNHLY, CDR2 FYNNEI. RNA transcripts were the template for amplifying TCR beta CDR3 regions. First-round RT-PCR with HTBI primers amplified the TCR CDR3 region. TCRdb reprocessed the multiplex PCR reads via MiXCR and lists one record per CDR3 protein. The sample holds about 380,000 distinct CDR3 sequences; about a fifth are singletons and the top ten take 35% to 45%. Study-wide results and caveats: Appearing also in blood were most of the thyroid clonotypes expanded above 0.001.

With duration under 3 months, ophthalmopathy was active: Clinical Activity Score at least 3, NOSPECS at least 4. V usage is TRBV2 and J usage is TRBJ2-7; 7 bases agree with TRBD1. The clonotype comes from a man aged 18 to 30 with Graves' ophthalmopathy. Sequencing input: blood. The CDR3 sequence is CASTAGTAYEQYF. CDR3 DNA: TGTGCCAGCACCGCCGGGACAGCCTACGAGCAGTACTTC.